The 21 T cell receptor beta chains in this list originate from one sample, sequenced in a study of T cells in narcolepsy. Only in-frame clones appear in the TCRdb table, and some are missing; sequencing was by immunoSEQ multiplex PCR. The table lists around 32,000 clones, around 79% of them singletons, with over 0.95% in the top ten. The sample comprised CD45RA- memory CD4+ T cells from PBMCs. The origin of the receptors is a human donor with narcolepsy.

The chain carries TRBV6-5 and TRBJ2-7; D remains ambiguous. The CDR3 runs to 14 residues. Per germline, CDR1 MNHEY and CDR2 SVGAGI. Trimming removed 2 bases from V and 5 bases from J, with 13 bases in between. In DNA form, the CDR3 reads TGTGCCAGCAGTTACGGGTTAGGTTCCCACGAGCAGTACTTC. Translated: CASSYGLGSHEQYF.

This clone was counted once. The rearrangement uses TRBV15 and TRBJ1-5; 9 bases agree with TRBD1. CDR1 LNHNV and CDR2 YYDKDF come from the germline V gene (reference sequence). V dropped 3 bases and J dropped 8; count of bases not matched to a gene: 5. CDR3 length: 14 amino acids. The DNA for the CDR3 is TGTGCCACCAGCAGGGGACAGGGCCCAGAGCCCCAGCATTTT. It translates to CATSRGQGPEPQHF.

This clone came up once. The chain couples TRBV6-6 to TRBJ1-3, with TRBD1 as a possible D gene (6 bases). Germline values: CDR1 MNHNY, CDR2 SVGAGI (reference sequence). The length of the CDR3 is 15 residues. Deletions cut 5 bases from V and 0 bases from J, with 11 bases between. CDR3 coding DNA: TGTGCCAGCAGTACCGGACAGAACTCTGGAAACACCATATATTTT. It codes for CASSTGQNSGNTIYF.

The chain carries TRBV6-6 and TRBJ1-2; the D gene is possibly TRBD1 (5 bases). Germline CDR1 reads MNHNY; CDR2 reads SVGAGI (reference sequence). This CDR3 has 13 amino acids. V was clipped by 5 bases and J by 4 bases, with 11 bases between them. CDR3 DNA: TGTGCCAGCAGTCCGGGACCGACCTATGGCTACACCTTC. This sequence encodes CASSPGPTYGYTF.

The chain links TRBV18 to TRBJ2-6; 12 bases agree with TRBD2. Germline V CDR1 and CDR2: KGHSH, LQKENI. This CDR3 has 17 amino acids. Trimming removed 2 bases from V and 3 bases from J; junction bases left unmatched: 2. The CDR3, as DNA: TGTGCCAGCTCACCAGAACTAGCGGGAGGTGGGGCCAACGTCCTGACTTTC. Residues: CASSPELAGGGANVLTF.

The V gene is TRBV30, the J gene TRBJ2-5; TRBD1 might be the D (5 bases). The ends were cut back, 3 bases at V and 2 bases at J, with 13 bases in the middle. CDR1 is GTSNPN and CDR2 is SVGIG in the germline V gene (reference sequence). This CDR3 is built from 14 residues. Here the CDR3 reads CAWRYSGWQETQYF. CDR3 nucleotides: TGTGCCTGGAGGTACTCAGGGTGGCAAGAGACCCAGTACTTC.

This chain joins TRBV5-1 and TRBJ1-5; no clear D. Trimming took off 1 base at V and 7 bases at J, with 3 bases between the two ends. Germline CDR1 reads SGHRS; CDR2 reads YFSETQ. CDR3 size: 11 residues. DNA for the CDR3: TGCGCCAGCAGCTTGAAACAGCCCCAGCATTTT. This gives the protein CASSLKQPQHF.

The V and J genes are TRBV2 and TRBJ1-5; 11 bases align to TRBD1. Unmatched junction bases numbered 5, after V lost 3 bases and J lost 7 bases. From germline, CDR1 is SNHLY and CDR2 FYNNEI. CDR3 size: 15 residues. The CDR3 reads CASSDRTGGRQPQHF. The CDR3 bases are TGTGCCAGCAGTGATCGGACAGGGGGCCGGCAGCCCCAGCATTTT. Filled out from reference TRBV2 and TRBJ1-5, the complete variable domain reads EPEVTQTPSHQVTQMGQEVILRCVPISNHLYFYWYRQILGQKVEFLVSFYNNEISEKSEIFDDQFSVERPDGSNFTLKIRSTKLEDSAMYFCASSDRTGGRQPQHFGDGTRLSIL.

This chain joins TRBV7-6 and TRBJ1-3; a possible D gene is TRBD1 (5 bases). The CDR3 has 15 residues. Per the germline V gene, CDR1 is SGHVS and CDR2 is FNYEAQ. Trimming removed 5 bases from V and 0 bases from J, with 11 bases in between. CDR3 amino acids: CASSPTVLSGNTIYF. The CDR3 nucleotides read TGTGCCAGCAGCCCGACAGTTCTCTCTGGAAACACCATATATTTT. Looking up the rest from reference TRBV7-6 and TRBJ1-3 gives the full variable domain: GAGVSQSPRYKVTKRGQDVALRCDPISGHVSLYWYRQALGQGPEFLTYFNYEAQQDKSGLPNDRFSAERPEGSISTLTIQRTEQRDSAMYRCASSPTVLSGNTIYFGEGSWLTVV.

The chain's CDR3 is CASSLGQGGRSYNEQFF. CDR3 coding DNA: TGCGCCAGCAGCCTTGGTCAGGGGGGAAGATCCTACAATGAGCAGTTCTTC. The chain is built from TRBV4-1 and TRBJ2-1, with TRBD1 as a possible D gene (7 bases). V lost 4 bases and J 1 base, leaving 17 bases between the germline ends. This CDR3 is 17 amino acids long. The germline V gene has CDR1 MGHRA and CDR2 YSYEKL.

The V call is TRBV6-1, the J call TRBJ2-3, with 9 positions matching TRBD2. Germline lookup yields CDR1 MNHNS and CDR2 SASEGT. V was pared by 4 bases and J by 6 bases, with 14 bases of the junction left unmatched. The CDR3 sequence is 17 residues long. CDR3 residues: CASSGSGGRDPRDTQYF. CDR3 sequence (DNA): TGTGCCAGCAGTGGTTCGGGCGGGAGGGACCCCAGGGATACGCAGTATTTT.

The genes are TRBV28 and TRBJ2-7; D is perhaps TRBD1 or TRBD2 (6 bases each). Germline lookup yields CDR1 MDHEN and CDR2 SYDVKM. The CDR3 contains 15 residues. V was cut by 6 bases and J by 2 bases, with 17 bases left in between. The CDR3, as DNA: TGTGCCAGCAGCCCCCCAGGGGCGGGGCCCTACGAGCAGTACTTC. It yields the protein CASSPPGAGPYEQYF. Filled out from reference TRBV28 and TRBJ2-7, the complete variable domain reads DVKVTQSSRYLVKRTGEKVFLECVQDMDHENMFWYRQDPGLGLRLIYFSYDVKMKEKGDIPEGYSVSREKKERFSLILESASTNQTSMYLCASSPPGAGPYEQYFGPGTRLTVT.

This clone appeared a single time. The chain carries TRBV5-3 and TRBJ2-2; TRBD2 matches at 12 bases. TRBV5-3 has ORF status, its function being uncertain. V trimming: 3 bases; J trimming: 4 bases; junction bases outside the gene matches: 7. CDR3 size: 17 residues. This chain's CDR3 is CARSSPLAGGVTGELFF. CDR3 in DNA: TGTGCCAGAAGCTCCCCCCTAGCGGGAGGGGTCACCGGGGAGCTGTTTTTT.

CDR3 coding DNA: TGTGCCAGCAGCGGGGGGTGGGCGTCACCTGAAGCTTTCTTT. Residues: CASSGGWASPEAFF. The genes are TRBV7-2 and TRBJ1-1, with D possibly TRBD1 on 5 matching bases. Trimming took off 5 bases at V and 6 bases at J, with 16 bases between the two ends. The CDR3 is made up of 14 amino acids. The germline V gene has CDR1 SGHTA and CDR2 FQGNSA.

DNA for the CDR3: TGTGCCAGCAGCTTAGTTTGGGGGGAGGGAGTGGGCACAGATACGCAGTATTTT. This encodes CASSLVWGEGVGTDTQYF. This chain connects TRBV7-2 to TRBJ2-3; 7 bases fit TRBD2. Trimming at V came to 1 base and at J to 1 base, leaving 11 bases not matched to a gene. Germline-derived CDR1 and CDR2 are SGHTA and FQGNSA. The CDR3 totals 18 residues.

This chain joins TRBV2 and TRBJ2-3; 8 bases agree with TRBD1. CDR3 length: 18 amino acids. Germline trimming cut 2 bases from V and 0 bases from J; bases unmatched to any gene: 10. Germline values: CDR1 SNHLY, CDR2 FYNNEI. The CDR3: CASSESPWTGLSTDTQYF. Here the CDR3 DNA reads TGTGCCAGCAGTGAAAGCCCCTGGACAGGGCTTAGCACAGATACGCAGTATTTT.

The chain has TRBV6-1 and TRBJ1-5; D is perhaps TRBD1 (5 bases). With 5 bases removed from V and 3 bases from J, the gap between germline ends came to 11 bases. The CDR3 has 14 amino acids. Germline CDR1 and CDR2: MNHNS and SASEGT. CDR3 amino acids: CASSRDGTNQPQHF. CDR3 nucleotides: TGTGCCAGCAGTCGGGACGGAACCAATCAGCCCCAGCATTTT.

The genes are TRBV7-3 and TRBJ2-2, with D perhaps matching TRBD1 (5 bases). Germline lookup yields CDR1 SGHTA and CDR2 FQGTGA. The CDR3 runs to 14 residues. Trimming pared 4 bases from V and 1 base from J, leaving 7 bases between. The CDR3 coding sequence is TGTGCCAGCAGCTCTACAGGGAACACCGGGGAGCTGTTTTTT. Its protein product is CASSSTGNTGELFF. The variable domain in full, with the rest retrieved from reference TRBV7-3 and TRBJ2-2, is GAGVSQTPSNKVTEKGKYVELRCDPISGHTALYWYRQSLGQGPEFLIYFQGTGAADDSGLPNDRFFAVRPEGSVSTLKIQRTERGDSAVYLCASSSTGNTGELFFGEGSRLTVL.

This rearrangement joins TRBV7-9 to TRBJ1-1; D is ambiguous. V lost 1 base to trimming and J lost 6 bases, with 15 bases between them. This CDR3 spans 15 amino acids. Germline V gene lookup returns CDR1 SEHNR and CDR2 FQNEAQ (reference sequence). The CDR3 sequence: CASSLVPRVSPEAFF. The CDR3 region has the DNA TGTGCCAGCAGCTTAGTTCCACGGGTCTCTCCTGAAGCTTTCTTT.

The chain recombines TRBV9 with TRBJ2-1; 11 bases line up with TRBD2. V dropped 0 bases and J dropped 8; count of bases not matched to a gene: 4. The CDR3 runs to 15 residues. Germline values: CDR1 SGDLS, CDR2 YYNGEE. CDR3 bases: TGTGCCAGCAGCGTAGGTGGGACTAGCGGCCATGAGCAGTTCTTC. Translating gives CASSVGGTSGHEQFF.

J is TRBJ1-3 and V is TRBV7-8; D is undetermined. Germline V gene data show CDR1 as SGHVS and CDR2 as FQNEAQ. There are 14 residues in the CDR3. V shed 3 bases and J shed 4 bases, with 10 bases lying between them. The CDR3 nucleotides read TGTGCCAGCAGCTTCCAGCCCCGAGGAAACACCATATATTTT. Translating it yields CASSFQPRGNTIYF.